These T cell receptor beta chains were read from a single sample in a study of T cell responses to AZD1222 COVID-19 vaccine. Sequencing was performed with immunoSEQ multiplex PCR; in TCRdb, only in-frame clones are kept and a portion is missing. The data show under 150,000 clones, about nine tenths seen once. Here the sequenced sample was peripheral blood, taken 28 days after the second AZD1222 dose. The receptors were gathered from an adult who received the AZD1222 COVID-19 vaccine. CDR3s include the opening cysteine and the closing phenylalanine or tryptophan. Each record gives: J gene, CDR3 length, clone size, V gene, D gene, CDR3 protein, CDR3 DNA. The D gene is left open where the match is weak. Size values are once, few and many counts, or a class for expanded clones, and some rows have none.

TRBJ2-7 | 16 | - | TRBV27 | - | CASSLRGIADPGEQYF | TGTGCCAGCAGTCTAAGGGGGATAGCGGACCCGGGGGAGCAGTACTTC
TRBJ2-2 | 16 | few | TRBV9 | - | CASSPRGGPNTGELFF | TGTGCCAGCAGTCCCCGCGGAGGACCGAACACCGGGGAGCTGTTTTTT
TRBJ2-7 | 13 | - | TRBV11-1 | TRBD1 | CASSFTGTEEQYF | TGTGCCAGCAGCTTCACCGGGACAGAAGAGCAGTACTTC
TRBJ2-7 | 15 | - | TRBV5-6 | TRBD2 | CASSLTSGGEYEQYF | TGTGCCAGCAGCTTGACTAGCGGGGGGGAGTACGAGCAGTACTTC
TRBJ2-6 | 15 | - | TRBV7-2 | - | CASSLGGAGANVLTF | TGTGCCAGCAGCTTAGGAGGAGCCGGGGCCAACGTCCTGACTTTC
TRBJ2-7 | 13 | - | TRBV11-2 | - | CASSLDHRYEQYF | TGTGCCAGCAGCTTAGATCATCGCTACGAGCAGTACTTC
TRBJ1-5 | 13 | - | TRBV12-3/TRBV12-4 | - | CASRTDSNQPQHF | TGTGCCAGCAGGACAGATAGCAATCAGCCCCAGCATTTT
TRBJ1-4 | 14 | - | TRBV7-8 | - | CASSLGTSHEKLFF | TGTGCCAGCAGCTTGGGGACCTCCCACGAAAAACTGTTTTTT
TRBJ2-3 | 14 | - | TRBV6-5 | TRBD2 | CASGLAEKGNTQYF | TGTGCCAGTGGACTAGCGGAGAAGGGGAATACGCAGTATTTT
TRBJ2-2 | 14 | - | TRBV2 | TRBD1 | CASTYIQGAGELFF | TGTGCCAGCACCTACATACAGGGGGCCGGGGAGCTGTTTTTT
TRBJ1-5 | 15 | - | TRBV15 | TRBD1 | CATSSDRGYNQPQHF | TGTGCCACCAGCTCGGACAGGGGCTACAATCAGCCCCAGCATTTT
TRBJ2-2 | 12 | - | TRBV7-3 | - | CASSPYTGELFF | TGTGCCAGCAGCCCCTACACCGGGGAGCTGTTTTTT
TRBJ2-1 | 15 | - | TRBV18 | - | CASSLLAGANNEQFF | TGTGCCAGCTCCCTCCTCGCGGGGGCAAACAATGAGCAGTTCTTC
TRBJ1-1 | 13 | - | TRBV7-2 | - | CASSFWGNTEAFF | TGTGCCAGCAGCTTTTGGGGGAACACTGAAGCTTTCTTT
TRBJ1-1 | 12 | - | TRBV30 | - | CARSRENTEAFF | TGTGCCCGGTCACGCGAAAACACTGAAGCTTTCTTT
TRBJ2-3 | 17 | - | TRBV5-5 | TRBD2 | CASSHNKVGGSPDTQYF | TGTGCCAGCAGCCATAATAAGGTGGGCGGGAGCCCAGATACGCAGTATTTT
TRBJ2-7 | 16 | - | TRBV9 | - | CASSVGAGLTPYEQYF | TGTGCCAGCAGCGTAGGCGCAGGCTTAACCCCCTACGAGCAGTACTTC
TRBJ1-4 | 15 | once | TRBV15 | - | CATSRDGGEDEKLFF | TGTGCCACCAGCAGAGATGGGGGGGAGGATGAAAAACTGTTTTTT
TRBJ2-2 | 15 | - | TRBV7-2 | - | CASSLKVANTGELFF | TGTGCCAGCAGCTTAAAGGTAGCGAACACCGGGGAGCTGTTTTTT
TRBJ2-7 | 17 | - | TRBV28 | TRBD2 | CASSLLRTSGRAYEQYF | TGTGCCAGCAGTCTCCTGCGGACTAGCGGGAGGGCCTACGAGCAGTACTTC
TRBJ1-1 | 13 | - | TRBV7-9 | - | CASSLDWVTEAFF | TGTGCCAGCAGCTTAGATTGGGTGACTGAAGCTTTCTTT
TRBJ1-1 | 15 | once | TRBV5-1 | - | CASSLVGAGGTEAFF | TGCGCCAGCAGCTTGGTTGGGGCGGGGGGCACTGAAGCTTTCTTT
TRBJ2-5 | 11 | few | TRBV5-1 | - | CASSLEETQYF | TGCGCCAGCAGCTTGGAGGAGACCCAGTACTTC
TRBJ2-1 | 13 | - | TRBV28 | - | CASSRLGADEQFF | TGTGCCAGCAGCCGTCTAGGAGCGGATGAGCAGTTCTTC
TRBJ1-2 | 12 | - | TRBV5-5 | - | CASSRDSYGYTF | TGTGCCAGCAGCCGAGACAGCTATGGCTACACCTTC
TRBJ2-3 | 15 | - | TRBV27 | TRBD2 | CASSGTNSNKNTQYF | TGTGCCAGCAGCGGGACTAACTCGAACAAGAATACGCAGTATTTT
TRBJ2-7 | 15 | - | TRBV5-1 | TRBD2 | CASSPEAGTTYEQYF | TGCGCCAGCAGCCCGGAAGCGGGAACAACCTACGAGCAGTACTTC
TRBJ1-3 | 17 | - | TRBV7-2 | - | CASSWKTGPDSGNTIYF | TGTGCCAGCAGCTGGAAGACAGGCCCCGACTCTGGAAACACCATATATTTT
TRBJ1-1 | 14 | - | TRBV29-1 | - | CSVEQLRAGTEAFF | TGCAGCGTTGAACAACTACGGGCTGGGACTGAAGCTTTCTTT
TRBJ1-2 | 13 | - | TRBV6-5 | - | CASSYFGLHGYTF | TGTGCCAGCAGTTACTTTGGTCTCCATGGCTACACCTTC
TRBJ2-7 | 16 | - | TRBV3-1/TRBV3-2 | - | CASSQDCRDRYYEQYF | TGTGCCAGCAGCCAAGACTGCCGAGACAGATATTACGAGCAGTACTTC
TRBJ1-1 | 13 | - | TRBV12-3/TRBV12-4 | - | CASRTTVNTEAFF | TGTGCCAGCAGGACGACAGTGAACACTGAAGCTTTCTTT
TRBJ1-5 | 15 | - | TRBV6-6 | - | CASSYSGQPNQPQHF | TGTGCCAGCAGTTATTCCGGACAGCCCAATCAGCCCCAGCATTTT
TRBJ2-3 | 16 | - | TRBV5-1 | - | CASSRGIQAETDTQYF | TGCGCCAGCAGCCGTGGCATACAGGCCGAAACAGATACGCAGTATTTT
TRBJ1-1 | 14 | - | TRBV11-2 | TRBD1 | CASSGDRRNTEAFF | TGTGCCAGCAGCGGGGACAGAAGGAACACTGAAGCTTTCTTT
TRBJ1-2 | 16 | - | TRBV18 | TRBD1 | CASSPRRDRAGYGYTF | TGTGCCAGCTCACCAAGAAGGGACAGGGCGGGTTATGGCTACACCTTC
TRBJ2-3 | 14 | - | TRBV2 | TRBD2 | CASKSSGGTDTQYF | TGTGCCAGCAAGTCTAGCGGGGGGACAGATACGCAGTATTTT
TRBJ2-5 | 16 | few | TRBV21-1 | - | CASSLNKGTLQETQYF | TGTGCCAGCAGCCTGAACAAGGGGACATTGCAAGAGACCCAGTACTTC
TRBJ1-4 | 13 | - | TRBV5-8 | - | CASSFGGVRKLFF | TGTGCCAGCAGCTTTGGCGGAGTACGAAAACTGTTTTTT
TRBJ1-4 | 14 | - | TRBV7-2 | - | CASSFSQVNEKLFF | TGTGCCAGCAGCTTCAGCCAGGTTAATGAAAAACTGTTTTTT
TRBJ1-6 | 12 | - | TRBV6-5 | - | CASRVQNSPLHF | TGTGCCAGCAGAGTACAGAATTCACCCCTCCACTTT
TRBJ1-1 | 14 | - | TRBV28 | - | CASRPDSLNTEAFF | TGTGCCAGCAGACCCGACAGCCTGAACACTGAAGCTTTCTTT
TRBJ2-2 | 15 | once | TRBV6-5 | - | CASSSGTANTGELFF | TGTGCCAGCAGTTCCGGGACCGCGAACACCGGGGAGCTGTTTTTT
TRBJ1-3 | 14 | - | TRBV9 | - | CASSVDVSGNTIYF | TGTGCCAGCAGCGTAGATGTCTCTGGAAACACCATATATTTT
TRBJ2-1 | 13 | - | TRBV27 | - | CASRSQKRDEQFF | TGTGCCAGCAGATCGCAGAAGAGGGATGAGCAGTTCTTC
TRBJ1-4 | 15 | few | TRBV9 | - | CASSVATGTSEKLFF | TGTGCCAGCAGCGTAGCAACAGGGACATCGGAGAAACTGTTTTTT
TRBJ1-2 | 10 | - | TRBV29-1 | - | CSVEDTGYTF | TGCAGCGTTGAAGACACCGGCTACACCTTC
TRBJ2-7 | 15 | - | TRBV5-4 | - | CASSSDSVSDYEQYF | TGTGCCAGCAGCTCGGACAGCGTATCTGACTACGAGCAGTACTTC
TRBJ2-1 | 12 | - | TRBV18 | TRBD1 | CASSRQGWEQFF | TGTGCCAGCTCACGACAGGGATGGGAGCAGTTCTTC
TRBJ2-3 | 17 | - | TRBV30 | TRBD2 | CAWSTSRTSGKEDTQYF | TGTGCCTGGAGTACATCCAGGACTAGCGGGAAAGAAGATACGCAGTATTTT
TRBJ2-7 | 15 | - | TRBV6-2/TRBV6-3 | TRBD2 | CASSATAGYSYEQYF | TGTGCCAGCAGTGCGACAGCGGGATATAGCTACGAGCAGTACTTC
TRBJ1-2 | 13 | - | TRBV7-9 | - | CASSSDSPYGYTF | TGTGCCAGCAGCTCGGACAGCCCCTATGGCTACACCTTC
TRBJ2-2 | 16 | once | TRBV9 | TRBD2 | CASSNSGGVLSGELFF | TGTGCCAGCAGCAATAGCGGGGGGGTTCTCTCCGGGGAGCTGTTTTTT
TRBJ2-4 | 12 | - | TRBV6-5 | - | CASSTTADIQYF | TGTGCCAGCAGTACGACAGCGGACATTCAGTACTTC
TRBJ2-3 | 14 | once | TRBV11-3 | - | CASSLAWATDTQYF | TGTGCCAGCAGCTTAGCTTGGGCCACAGATACGCAGTATTTT
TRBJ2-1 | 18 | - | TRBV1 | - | CTSSQDSTSGSFIDEQFF | TGCACCAGCAGCCAAGATTCGACTAGCGGGAGCTTTATCGATGAGCAGTTCTTC
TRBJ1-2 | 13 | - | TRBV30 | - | CAWSSGGSYGYTF | TGTGCCTGGAGTTCGGGCGGCTCCTATGGCTACACCTTC